This entry lists 2 T cell receptor beta chains sequenced from one sample in a study of blood T cell repertoires in COVID-19. Measured with immunoSEQ multiplex PCR; TCRdb has only the in-frame clones, and not every one. The data show about 440,000 clones, less than 95% seen once. The sequenced sample was PBMCs or T cells enriched from blood (not recorded which). The receptors originated from a man younger than 35 who had recovered from COVID-19.

This clone was observed a handful of times. The chain uses TRBV7-9 and TRBJ2-7, with TRBD2 matching over 9 bases. Germline loops: CDR1 SEHNR, CDR2 FQNEAQ (reference sequence). CDR3 size: 17 residues. The J segment lost 2 bases and the V segment lost 0 bases, leaving 8 bases of the junction unmatched. The CDR3 sequence is CASSLARGLASTYEQYF. The CDR3, as DNA: TGTGCCAGCAGCTTAGCGAGGGGACTAGCTTCAACCTACGAGCAGTACTTC.

Worth noting for this clone: Other nucleotide sequences from this sample produce the same CDR3. This chain uses TRBV20-1 with TRBJ2-1; possible D gene TRBD2, 6 bases. Between the trimmed V and J ends, which lost 3 bases and 5 bases, there was a span of 11 bases. The length of the CDR3 is 13 residues. CDR1 is DFQATT and CDR2 is SNEGSKA in the germline V gene (reference sequence). DNA for the CDR3: TGCAGTGCTAGTGGTCTAGCGAACAATGAGCAGTTCTTC. Amino acid sequence: CSASGLANNEQFF.